The present TCR beta chain was sequenced within a study of blood T cell repertoires in COVID-19. Study in general: The United States, Italy and Spain were the sources of the acute and convalescent COVID-19 samples. Sample material is recorded as cDNA or gDNA derived from T cells, B-cell-depleted T cells, or PBMCs.

In the original analysis: Counts of nucleated cells, estimated from reference gene primer amplification, were obtained. Sequenced by immunoSEQ multiplex PCR; TCRdb stores in-frame clones only, minus some. The V and J calls and clone size come from that table; D and trimming were worked out from the DNA. The sample has approximately 200,000 clones; approximately 88% are singletons. The CDR3 contains 13 residues. The V and J ends lost 3 bases and 3 bases respectively, with 8 bases between them. Germline V gene sequence: CDR1 MNHEY, CDR2 SMNVEV (reference sequence). This sequence was found in a woman between 25 and 40 years old with acute or convalescent COVID-19. The sample taken for sequencing was peripheral blood. V and J are TRBV27 and TRBJ1-1, with D uncertain. Here the CDR3 reads CASSLAVDTEAFF. The CDR3, as DNA: TGTGCCAGCAGTTTGGCGGTGGACACTGAAGCTTTCTTT.